This passage covers 26 T cell receptor beta chains from one sample sequenced in a study of blood T cell repertoires in COVID-19. Clones were sequenced by immunoSEQ multiplex PCR, and TCRdb holds only the in-frame ones, with some missing. The sample contains roughly 300,000 clones, around 90% of which appear only once. Sequencing was done on a sample of PBMCs or T cells enriched from blood (not recorded which). These TCRs come from a young woman who had recovered from COVID-19.

A word on this clone: Other nucleotide sequences in the sample specify the same CDR3. The chain links TRBV12-3 or TRBV12-4 to TRBJ1-5, with D hard to call. The V end was cut by 2 bases, the J end by 0 bases, with 2 bases between. This CDR3 contains 13 residues. The DNA of the CDR3 is TGTGCCAGCAGTTTACTTAGCAATCAGCCCCAGCATTTT. This translates into CASSLLSNQPQHF.

This clone was seen just once. The same CDR3 is also encoded by other DNA sequences in this sample. The V and J genes are TRBV5-1 and TRBJ2-5; D is undetermined. Germline values: CDR1 SGHRS, CDR2 YFSETQ. This CDR3 has 14 amino acids. The germline V and J ends were trimmed by 0 bases and 1 base, with 7 bases remaining between them. CDR3 sequence: CASSLGRGQETQYF. For the CDR3, the DNA is TGCGCCAGCAGCTTGGGGCGCGGCCAAGAGACCCAGTACTTC.

The CDR3 DNA reads as TGTGCCAGCAGCTTAGGCGAGGGGGGCACAGATACGCAGTATTTT. It is translated as CASSLGEGGTDTQYF. This chain uses TRBV13 with TRBJ2-3, with a weak D call TRBD1 (6 bases). There are 15 residues in the CDR3. Trimming took off 0 bases at V and 1 base at J, with 8 bases between the two ends. From germline, CDR1 is PRHDT and CDR2 FYEKMQ (reference sequence).

The rearrangement uses TRBV20-1 and TRBJ2-5; TRBD1 might be the D (6 bases). V lost 7 bases to trimming and J lost 5 bases, with 11 bases between them. The length of the CDR3 is 11 residues. Germline V lookup: CDR1 DFQATT, CDR2 SNEGSKA (reference sequence). CDR3 sequence (DNA): TGCAGTGGAAATACAGGGGAGACCCAGTACTTC. Translating gives CSGNTGETQYF.

This clone appeared a single time. The same CDR3 arises from other DNA sequences in this sample as well. The chain has TRBV29-1 and TRBJ1-2; D is unclear. V was cut by 7 bases and J by 2 bases, with 11 bases left in between. CDR3 length: 12 amino acids. CDR1 and CDR2 (germline): SQVTM, ANQGSEA. CDR3 DNA: TGCAGCGGTGAGACGGGAAACTATGGCTACACCTTC. It codes for CSGETGNYGYTF. Together with reference TRBV29-1 and TRBJ1-2, the CDR3 gives the full variable domain: SAVISQKPSRDICQRGTSLTIQCQVDSQVTMMFWYRQQPGQSLTLIATANQGSEATYESGFVIDKFPISRPNLTFSTLTVSNMSPEDSSIYLCSGETGNYGYTFGSGTRLTVV.

The J gene is TRBJ2-1, the V gene TRBV29-1; TRBD2 is a possible D gene (7 bases). Trimming stripped 6 bases from V and 4 bases from J, with 19 bases between. The germline CDR1 and CDR2 sequences are SQVTM and ANQGSEA. The CDR3 length is 15 residues. The DNA of the CDR3 is TGCAGCGTGAGGGGGGGATCAGGGCCTTACAATGAGCAGTTCTTC. Translating gives CSVRGGSGPYNEQFF.

The chain combines TRBV10-2 with TRBJ2-1, with D possibly matching TRBD1 (5 bases). CDR1 and CDR2 (germline): WSHSY, SAAADI. With 1 base removed from V and 8 bases from J, the gap between germline ends came to 12 bases. CDR3 length equals 14 residues. The CDR3 coding sequence is TGCGCCAGCAGTGAGTATCAGGGTTTCGATGAGCAGTTCTTC. Amino acid sequence: CASSEYQGFDEQFF.

A few counts support this clone. V and J are TRBV3-1 (or the pseudogene TRBV3-2) and TRBJ2-5; 9 bases fit TRBD2. This CDR3 region has 17 residues. Germline V lookup: CDR1 LGHDT, CDR2 YNNKEL (reference sequence). V gave up 4 bases and J gave up 4 bases; unmatched junction bases: 13. CDR3 nucleotide sequence: TGTGCCAGCAGCCTACCTCGTGGACTAGCGAAATTAGAGACCCAGTACTTC. Translating gives CASSLPRGLAKLETQYF.

CDR3 protein: CATSEYSGLAGETDTQYF. In DNA form, the CDR3 reads TGTGCCACCAGTGAATATTCGGGACTAGCGGGAGAGACAGATACGCAGTATTTT. The chain recombines TRBV24-1 with TRBJ2-3; TRBD2 agrees at 14 bases. Looked up from germline, CDR1 is KGHDR and CDR2 is SFDVKD. Trimming cost V 4 bases and J 3 bases; bases outside gene matches: 8. This CDR3 region has 18 residues.

V usage is TRBV7-9 and J usage is TRBJ2-1; TRBD2 matches 7 bases. J was trimmed by 6 bases and V by 5 bases; bases with no gene match: 10. CDR3 length equals 15 residues. From germline, CDR1 is SEHNR and CDR2 FQNEAQ (reference sequence). CDR3 DNA sequence: TGTGCCAGCAGCCCGTTGTCGGGAGGAGGCAATGAGCAGTTCTTC. Its translation: CASSPLSGGGNEQFF.

The chain combines TRBV5-6 with TRBJ2-7; the match to TRBD1 covers 8 bases. With V trimmed by 4 bases and J by 3 bases, 12 bases remained unmatched. In germline, CDR1 is SGHDT, CDR2 YYEEEE. The CDR3 has 16 amino acids. The CDR3 is CASSPTTRGPLYEQYF. CDR3 sequence (DNA): TGTGCCAGCAGCCCCACTACCAGGGGGCCCCTCTACGAGCAGTACTTC.

This chain links TRBV7-2 with TRBJ2-3; 10 bases align to TRBD2. The CDR3 spans 16 residues. With V trimmed by 1 base and J by 5 bases, 6 bases remained unmatched. Germline values: CDR1 SGHTA, CDR2 FQGNSA. CDR3 in amino acids: CASSLGLAGVLDTQYF. As DNA, the CDR3 is TGTGCCAGCAGCTTAGGCCTAGCGGGAGTGTTAGATACGCAGTATTTT.

This clone was seen only a few times. Here the CDR3 reads CASSLNSYGYTF. The CDR3 region has the DNA TGTGCCAGCAGCTTAAACAGCTATGGCTACACCTTC. The chain uses TRBV7-2 and TRBJ1-2, with unresolved D. CDR1 and CDR2 from the germline V gene are SGHTA and FQGNSA. The CDR3 sequence is 12 residues long. V gave up 2 bases and J gave up 4 bases, with 5 bases separating them.

This chain uses TRBV28 with TRBJ2-1, with 12 bases lining up with TRBD2. V was clipped by 6 bases and J by 4 bases; unmatched bases: 7. Germline V gene lookup returns CDR1 MDHEN and CDR2 SYDVKM. The CDR3 consists of 16 residues. CDR3 amino acids: CASSRLAGEIYNEQFF. In nucleotides, the CDR3 is TGTGCCAGCAGCAGACTAGCGGGAGAGATATACAATGAGCAGTTCTTC. Variable domain in full (rest from reference TRBV28 and TRBJ2-1): DVKVTQSSRYLVKRTGEKVFLECVQDMDHENMFWYRQDPGLGLRLIYFSYDVKMKEKGDIPEGYSVSREKKERFSLILESASTNQTSMYLCASSRLAGEIYNEQFFGPGTRLTVL.

The chain carries TRBV10-1 and TRBJ1-5, with TRBD1 as a possible D gene (6 bases). CDR1 is WNHNN and CDR2 is SYGVQD in the germline V gene (reference sequence). The V gene lost 7 bases and the J gene lost 3 bases, with 22 bases spanning the gap. This CDR3 is built from 17 residues. Here the CDR3 DNA reads TGCGCCAGCACCTTCATTTCAGGGGACCGAATCAATCAGCCCCAGCATTTT. Translation gives CASTFISGDRINQPQHF.

The chain has TRBV30 and TRBJ1-1, with TRBD1 matching 11 bases. The germline V gene encodes CDR1 GTSNPN and CDR2 SVGIG (reference sequence). CDR3 length: 11 amino acids. CDR3 loop: CAGQGATEAFF. CDR3 sequence (DNA): TGTGCAGGACAGGGGGCAACTGAAGCTTTCTTT.

In this sample, this clone turned up a few times. The chain joins TRBV28 to TRBJ1-6; 8 positions match TRBD1. This CDR3 spans 15 amino acids. Germline loops: CDR1 MDHEN, CDR2 SYDVKM. With V trimmed by 2 bases and J by 6 bases, 3 bases remained unmatched. The CDR3 spells CASSLRQGINSPLHF. CDR3 sequence (DNA): TGTGCCAGCAGTTTAAGACAGGGGATTAATTCACCCCTCCACTTT.

This chain joins TRBV11-2 and TRBJ1-6; D remains unclear. This CDR3 region has 16 residues. Trimming pared 0 bases from V and 10 bases from J, leaving 16 bases between. The germline CDR1 and CDR2 sequences are SGHAT and FQNNGV. The CDR3 loop reads CASSLDPPGLGSPLHF. The CDR3 DNA follows: TGTGCCAGCAGCTTAGATCCTCCAGGCTTAGGATCACCCCTCCACTTT.

This clone was found once. This sequence joins TRBV15 and TRBJ1-6; a possible D gene is TRBD1 (5 bases). Trimming stripped 0 bases from V and 6 bases from J, with 6 bases between. Germline loops: CDR1 LNHNV, CDR2 YYDKDF (reference sequence). The CDR3 covers 14 residues. CDR3 sequence reads: CATSREQGNSPLHF. In nucleotides, the CDR3 is TGTGCCACCAGCAGAGAGCAGGGTAATTCACCCCTCCACTTT.

The chain uses TRBV24-1 and TRBJ1-5; D unclear. With 6 bases removed from V and 5 bases from J, the gap between germline ends came to 7 bases. CDR1 and CDR2 (germline): KGHDR, SFDVKD. The CDR3 extends over 12 amino acids. The CDR3 DNA is TGTGCCACCAGTTATGCGGATCAGCCCCAGCATTTT. It is translated as CATSYADQPQHF.

A few counts support this clone. V usage is TRBV28 and J usage is TRBJ2-7; D possibly corresponds to TRBD2 (5 bases). The CDR3 totals 15 residues. Trimming shortened V by 5 bases and J by 2 bases, and 16 bases separated the two germline ends. The germline CDR1 and CDR2 sequences are MDHEN and SYDVKM. The CDR3 region has the DNA TGTGCCAGCAGTCCTCATATTAGCGCTACCTACGAGCAGTACTTC. Protein product: CASSPHISATYEQYF.

This chain joins TRBV7-2 and TRBJ1-2; a possible D gene is TRBD1 (5 bases). Germline lookup yields CDR1 SGHTA and CDR2 FQGNSA. CDR3 length: 17 amino acids. Trimming removed 4 bases from V and 3 bases from J, with 21 bases in between. The DNA for the CDR3 is TGTGCCAGCAGCTCATACTCCTCGACAGCCTGGGACTATGGCTACACCTTC. It yields the protein CASSSYSSTAWDYGYTF.

This clone was found once. The chain links TRBV5-1 to TRBJ1-4; no clear D. The CDR3 contains 17 residues. The V end lost 0 bases, the J end lost 3 bases, and 15 bases lay between the germline ends. CDR1 and CDR2 from the germline V gene are SGHRS and YFSETQ. The chain's CDR3 is CASSLAGQERANEKLFF. In DNA form, the CDR3 reads TGCGCCAGCAGCTTGGCTGGGCAGGAGAGGGCTAATGAAAAACTGTTTTTT.

CDR3 in amino acids: CASSLVRGQGFLDGYTF. The CDR3 DNA is TGTGCCAGCAGTTTAGTAAGGGGACAGGGGTTTTTGGATGGCTACACCTTC. The chain has TRBV28 and TRBJ1-2; 10 bases map to TRBD1. This CDR3 has 17 residues. Per the germline V gene, CDR1 is MDHEN and CDR2 is SYDVKM. V was clipped by 2 bases and J by 6 bases; unmatched bases: 12.

The gene calls are TRBV5-1 and TRBJ2-1; TRBD2 matches 7 bases. The CDR3 consists of 13 residues. Germline values: CDR1 SGHRS, CDR2 YFSETQ. The junction had 5 bases not matched to a gene; V was cut back by 2 bases and J by 9 bases. CDR3 in amino acids: CASSFTSAAEQFF. The DNA of the CDR3 is TGCGCCAGCAGCTTCACTAGCGCGGCTGAGCAGTTCTTC.

The V call is TRBV5-4, the J call TRBJ2-5; D unresolved. Germline assignment: CDR1 SGHNT and CDR2 YYREEE (reference sequence). The CDR3 runs to 12 residues. Trimming took 2 bases from V and 4 from J, leaving 6 bases between them. Here the CDR3 reads CASSFAGETQYF. Here the CDR3 DNA reads TGTGCCAGCAGCTTTGCCGGAGAGACCCAGTACTTC.